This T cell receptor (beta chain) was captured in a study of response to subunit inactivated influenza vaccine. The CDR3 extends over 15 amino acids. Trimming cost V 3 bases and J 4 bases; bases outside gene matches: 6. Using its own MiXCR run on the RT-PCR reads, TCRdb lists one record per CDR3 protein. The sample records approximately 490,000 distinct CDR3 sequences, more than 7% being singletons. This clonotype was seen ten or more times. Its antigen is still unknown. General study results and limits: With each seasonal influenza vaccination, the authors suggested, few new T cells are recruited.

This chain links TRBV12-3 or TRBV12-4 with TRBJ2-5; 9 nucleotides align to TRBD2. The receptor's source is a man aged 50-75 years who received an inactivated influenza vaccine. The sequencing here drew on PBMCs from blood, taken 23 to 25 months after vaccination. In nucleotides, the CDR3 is TGTGCCAGCAGTTTTATGCGGGGGGGGAGAGAGACCCAGTACTTC. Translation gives CASSFMRGGRETQYF.